Shown below are 17 T cell receptor beta chains from a single sample sequenced in a study of blood T cell repertoires in COVID-19. The assay was immunoSEQ multiplex PCR, and TCRdb's table has in-frame clones only and misses some. Of 250,000 to 350,000 clones listed, 75% to 90% were seen once; the top ten hold under 3%. What was sequenced was PBMCs or T cells enriched from blood (not recorded which). The source of these receptors is a woman between 45 and 65 years old who had recovered from COVID-19.

J is TRBJ1-1 and V is TRBV7-3; 10 bases line up with TRBD1. V lost 4 bases to trimming and J lost 5 bases; unmatched junction nucleotides: 7. CDR3 length: 15 residues. The germline gives CDR1 SGHTA, CDR2 FQGTGA. CDR3 loop: CASSSRQGAGTEAFF. In DNA form, the CDR3 reads TGTGCCAGCAGCTCCAGACAGGGGGCGGGGACTGAAGCTTTCTTT.

The CDR3, as DNA: TGTGCCAGCAGCAAACTGACAGGGTTTGTTCAGCCCCAGCATTTT. It translates to CASSKLTGFVQPQHF. The chain links TRBV21-1 to TRBJ1-5; the table's D call, TRBD1, has no DNA check behind it. TRBV21-1 represents a pseudogene. The CDR3 extends over 15 amino acids.

CDR3: CASSGSSSYNEQFF. CDR3 DNA sequence: TGTGCCAGCAGTGGGAGCAGCTCCTACAATGAGCAGTTCTTC. The V gene is TRBV11-2, the J gene TRBJ2-1; tentatively, D is TRBD2 (5 bases). Deletions cut 6 bases from V and 0 bases from J, with 9 bases between. Germline CDR1 SGHAT, CDR2 FQNNGV. CDR3 size: 14 residues.

V usage is TRBV2 and J usage is TRBJ1-6, with D possibly being TRBD1 (5 bases). V was pared by 7 bases and J by 0 bases, with 13 bases between. Germline V CDR1 and CDR2: SNHLY, FYNNEI. The CDR3 loop spans 16 amino acids. In DNA, the CDR3 is TGTGCCAGCATGGGAGGGGCCAGCTCCTATAATTCACCCCTCCACTTT. Translating gives CASMGGASSYNSPLHF.

The chain has TRBV4-2 and TRBJ2-1; a possible D gene is TRBD1 (5 bases). This CDR3 has 15 residues. The V gene lost 0 bases and the J gene lost 9 bases, with 15 bases spanning the gap. CDR1 is LGHNA and CDR2 is YNFKEQ in the germline V gene. CDR3 protein: CASSQEVTVSGEQFF. The CDR3 DNA reads TGTGCCAGCAGCCAAGAGGTGACAGTTTCTGGTGAGCAGTTCTTC.

V usage is TRBV9 and J usage is TRBJ2-3; TRBD2 agrees at 10 bases. The CDR3 is made up of 15 amino acids. Trimming cost V 0 bases and J 4 bases; bases outside gene matches: 2. Germline values: CDR1 SGDLS, CDR2 YYNGEE. The CDR3 protein is CASSVVAGGADTQYF. The CDR3, as DNA: TGTGCCAGCAGCGTAGTAGCGGGGGGTGCAGATACGCAGTATTTT. The whole variable domain, filled in from reference TRBV9 and TRBJ2-3, reads DSGVTQTPKHLITATGQRVTLRCSPRSGDLSVYWYQQSLDQGLQFLIQYYNGEERAKGNILERFSAQQFPDLHSELNLSSLELGDSALYFCASSVVAGGADTQYFGPGTRLTVL.

The V gene is TRBV2, the J gene TRBJ2-7; TRBD1 agrees at 8 bases. Germline CDR1 reads SNHLY; CDR2 reads FYNNEI. Trimming cost V 6 bases and J 4 bases; bases outside gene matches: 8. The CDR3 has 14 residues. The CDR3: CASRKDRAVYEQYF. As DNA, the CDR3 is TGTGCCAGCAGAAAGGACAGGGCTGTATACGAGCAGTACTTC.

The chain joins TRBV20-1 to TRBJ1-6; TRBD1 is a possible D gene (5 bases). CDR1 is DFQATT, CDR2 SNEGSKA, per germline (reference sequence). V lost 3 bases, J lost 7 bases, and 19 bases lay in between. The CDR3 length is 16 residues. Here the CDR3 reads CSASEGRLNGNSPLHF. The CDR3 DNA is TGCAGTGCTAGTGAGGGGCGCTTGAATGGGAATTCACCCCTCCACTTT.

The chain is built from TRBV29-1 and TRBJ2-4, with D perhaps TRBD2 (5 bases). Germline V gene lookup returns CDR1 SQVTM and CDR2 ANQGSEA. CDR3 length: 13 amino acids. Trimming left V 6 bases short and J 6 bases short, with 15 bases between. Here the CDR3 DNA reads TGCAGCGTAGAGGGTGGGAGTGCAAACATTCAGTACTTC. Protein: CSVEGGSANIQYF.

The chain combines TRBV29-1 with TRBJ1-1; D unclear. Trimming stripped 7 bases from V and 1 base from J, with 10 bases between. The CDR3 totals 12 residues. Germline V gene lookup returns CDR1 SQVTM and CDR2 ANQGSEA. The CDR3 loop reads CSADAGNTEAFF. The CDR3 region has the DNA TGCAGCGCTGATGCAGGGAACACTGAAGCTTTCTTT.

The chain has TRBV12-5 and TRBJ1-2, with TRBD1 matching over 9 bases. Germline CDR1 reads LGHNT; CDR2 reads FRNRAP. The CDR3 is 15 amino acids. With V trimmed by 7 bases and J by 5 bases, 11 bases remained unmatched. CDR3 bases: TGTGCTAGTGCCCTCGGGGGACAGGGCCCTTATGGCTACACCTTC. Its translation: CASALGGQGPYGYTF.

This chain joins TRBV27 and TRBJ1-2, with 7 bases lining up with TRBD1. Germline V gene data show CDR1 as MNHEY and CDR2 as SMNVEV (reference sequence). The CDR3 covers 17 residues. V was clipped by 7 bases and J by 5 bases; unmatched bases: 19. The CDR3 sequence is CASKRQGLAGGVYGYTF. Here the CDR3 DNA reads TGTGCCAGCAAAAGACAGGGTCTGGCTGGGGGCGTATATGGCTACACCTTC.

V is TRBV7-9 and J is TRBJ1-3, with 7 bases that match TRBD1. CDR1 and CDR2 (germline): SEHNR, FQNEAQ (reference sequence). The CDR3 loop spans 18 amino acids. V gave up 1 base and J gave up 0 bases; unmatched junction bases: 9. The CDR3 region is CASSLVQGVALSGNTIYF. The DNA for the CDR3 is TGTGCCAGCAGCTTAGTGCAGGGGGTCGCGCTCTCTGGAAACACCATATATTTT.

This rearrangement joins TRBV27 to TRBJ2-7; TRBD1 matches 8 bases. This CDR3 is built from 15 residues. V gave up 3 bases and J gave up 0 bases; unmatched junction bases: 4. Germline V lookup: CDR1 MNHEY, CDR2 SMNVEV (reference sequence). The CDR3 protein is CASSLGTGSSYEQYF. CDR3 coding DNA: TGTGCCAGCAGTTTGGGGACAGGTAGCTCCTACGAGCAGTACTTC.

Relative to its sample, this clone is medium-sized. The CDR3: CASSEGANTEAFF. CDR3 bases: TGTGCCAGCAGTGAGGGGGCGAACACTGAAGCTTTCTTT. The rearrangement links TRBV6-4 to TRBJ1-1, with D perhaps TRBD1 (6 bases). V was cut by 3 bases and J by 1 base, with 6 bases left in between. This CDR3 is 13 amino acids long. The germline V gene has CDR1 MRHNA and CDR2 SNTAGT.

The table lists this clone with a few counts. V is TRBV2 and J is TRBJ2-2, with D tentatively TRBD2 (6 bases). The germline V gene has CDR1 SNHLY and CDR2 FYNNEI. V lost 5 bases and J 4 bases, leaving 14 bases between the germline ends. There are 15 residues in the CDR3. CDR3: CASSIPGAGTGELFF. The CDR3 DNA is TGTGCCAGCAGTATTCCGGGAGCGGGCACCGGGGAGCTGTTTTTT. The full variable domain, its missing parts supplied by reference TRBV2 and TRBJ2-2, is EPEVTQTPSHQVTQMGQEVILRCVPISNHLYFYWYRQILGQKVEFLVSFYNNEISEKSEIFDDQFSVERPDGSNFTLKIRSTKLEDSAMYFCASSIPGAGTGELFFGEGSRLTVL.

The chain is built from TRBV28 and TRBJ2-5, with 8 bases aligning to TRBD1. This CDR3 contains 14 residues. The ends lost 4 bases at V and 1 base at J; junction bases unmatched: 2. CDR1 and CDR2 (germline): MDHEN, SYDVKM. CDR3 sequence: CASSSTGGQETQYF. The CDR3 DNA follows: TGTGCCAGCAGTTCAACAGGGGGCCAAGAGACCCAGTACTTC.